These 10 T cell receptor beta chains were sequenced from one sample in a study of Ad26.COV2.S vaccination and SARS-CoV-2 variants. Only in-frame clones appear in the TCRdb table, and some are missing; sequencing was by immunoSEQ multiplex PCR. The data contain hundreds of thousands of clones, approximately 90% of them singletons. Treatment in this sample: 19 received Ad26.COV2.S at low or high dose, single or two shots; roughly five received placebo; per-sample allocation not given. After the first vaccine or placebo injection, samples were drawn on day 63. The sample here was peripheral blood, taken in a trial of Ad26.COV2.S vaccine versus placebo. The receptors derive from a person between 18 and 60 years old who received the Ad26.COV2.S COVID-19 vaccine or a placebo.

The chain uses TRBV9 and TRBJ2-3; D may be TRBD2 (7 bases). The germline V and J ends were trimmed by 0 bases and 2 bases, with 10 bases remaining between them. The CDR3 loop spans 15 amino acids. CDR1 is SGDLS, CDR2 YYNGEE, per germline. The DNA for the CDR3 is TGTGCCAGCAGCGTAGGCGGGGGCCTCACAGATACGCAGTATTTT. Its protein product is CASSVGGGLTDTQYF.

The V gene is TRBV6-1, the J gene TRBJ1-1, with D perhaps TRBD1 (5 bases). From germline, CDR1 is MNHNS and CDR2 SASEGT. The CDR3 is 13 amino acids. Trimming stripped 2 bases from V and 9 bases from J, with 13 bases between. The CDR3 nucleotides are TGTGCCAGCAGTGAAAAAGGGGTGTATAAAGCTTTCTTT. Protein sequence: CASSEKGVYKAFF.

This sequence joins TRBV3-1 (or the pseudogene TRBV3-2) and TRBJ2-5, with 7 bases identical to TRBD2. The CDR3 consists of 17 residues. V was pared by 4 bases and J by 2 bases, with 13 bases of the junction left unmatched. CDR1 is LGHDT, CDR2 YNNKEL, per germline (reference sequence). The CDR3 reads CASSLRVAGVGQETQYF. As DNA, the CDR3 is TGTGCCAGCAGCCTCCGCGTGGCGGGGGTGGGGCAAGAGACCCAGTACTTC.

Details on this clone: The same CDR3 also results from other DNA sequences found in this sample. V is TRBV30 and J is TRBJ1-5, with D uncertain. This CDR3 contains 12 residues. Germline-derived CDR1 and CDR2 are GTSNPN and SVGIG (reference sequence). V was pared by 3 bases and J by 4 bases, with 7 bases between. The CDR3 bases are TGTGCCTGGAGCGAGGGAAATCAGCCCCAGCATTTT. Translation: CAWSEGNQPQHF.

The V gene is TRBV10-3, the J gene TRBJ2-2, with TRBD2 as a possible D gene (5 bases). Germline V CDR1 and CDR2: ENHRY, SYGVKD. Trimming shortened V by 7 bases and J by 4 bases, and 13 bases separated the two germline ends. There are 14 residues in the CDR3. The CDR3 spells CAITTTRGTGELFF. The CDR3, as DNA: TGTGCCATCACCACCACACGGGGCACCGGGGAGCTGTTTTTT.

This chain uses TRBV4-2 with TRBJ1-2, with a weak D call TRBD1 (5 bases). Per germline, CDR1 LGHNA and CDR2 YNFKEQ. Trimming shortened V by 1 base and J by 5 bases, and 23 bases separated the two germline ends. The CDR3 is 18 amino acids. This CDR3 is CASSQGGGGGGEFYGYTF. The DNA for the CDR3 is TGTGCCAGCAGCCAAGGCGGGGGGGGTGGAGGGGAATTTTATGGCTACACCTTC.

The rearrangement links TRBV6-5 to TRBJ2-1; no clear D gene. CDR3 size: 12 residues. CDR1 is MNHEY, CDR2 SVGAGI, per germline. Trimming pared 5 bases from V and 7 bases from J, leaving 9 bases between. CDR3 coding DNA: TGTGCCAGCAGTCAACTCGGGAATGAGCAGTTCTTC. Residues: CASSQLGNEQFF.

J is TRBJ2-7 and V is TRBV27, with 9 bases aligning to TRBD2. V trimming: 3 bases; J trimming: 6 bases; junction bases outside the gene matches: 9. CDR1 and CDR2 (germline): MNHEY, SMNVEV (reference sequence). This CDR3 comprises 15 residues. CDR3 nucleotides: TGTGCCAGCAGTTTGACCCCGGGGACTAGCTCCGAGCAGTACTTC. Translated, it gives CASSLTPGTSSEQYF.

The chain joins TRBV25-1 to TRBJ2-3, with unresolved D. Germline CDR1 is MGHDK and CDR2 is SYGVNS. V was clipped by 6 bases and J by 2 bases, with 3 bases between them. This CDR3 is 11 amino acids long. CDR3 coding DNA: TGTGCCAGCAGCCACACAGATACGCAGTATTTT. It specifies CASSHTDTQYF.

This clone was seen just once. CDR3 sequence reads: CASSLGRYTEAFF. The CDR3, as DNA: TGTGCCAGCAGTTTAGGCCGCTACACTGAAGCTTTCTTT. The chain combines TRBV28 with TRBJ1-1, with unresolved D. V gave up 2 bases and J gave up 3 bases, with 7 bases separating them. CDR1 MDHEN and CDR2 SYDVKM come from the germline V gene. The CDR3 is made up of 13 amino acids.